These 8 T cell receptor beta chains were all obtained from the same sample, sequenced in a study of shared clonotypes between healthy human individuals. Sequenced by immunoSEQ multiplex PCR; TCRdb stores in-frame clones only, minus some. This repertoire shows around 2.5 million clones, over 85% found once; its top ten account for 0.36%. Specimen: naive CD4+ T cells from PBMCs. This sample's subset: CD45RA+ positively selected. The receptors here all came from a man aged 18 to 30 in good health. Some clones in this sample may be carry-over from other donors' samples.

Of note for this clone: Other DNA sequences in this sample translate to the same CDR3. The rearrangement joins TRBV19 to TRBJ1-5, with D possibly TRBD1 on 5 matching bases. This CDR3 region has 13 residues. Germline CDR1 LNHDA, CDR2 SQIVND (reference sequence). V lost 2 bases and J 5 bases, leaving 7 bases between the germline ends. This chain's CDR3 is CASSIRGDQPQHF. DNA for the CDR3: TGTGCCAGTAGTATAAGGGGCGATCAGCCCCAGCATTTT.

This rearrangement joins TRBV10-3 to TRBJ2-3; D may be TRBD2 (5 bases). Germline values: CDR1 ENHRY, CDR2 SYGVKD. The V gene lost 11 bases and the J gene lost 5 bases, with 23 bases spanning the gap. The CDR3 runs to 15 residues. CDR3 DNA sequence: TGTGCCGTACGGGCCAGCGGCCCATCGAGAGATACGCAGTATTTT. Amino acids: CAVRASGPSRDTQYF.

V and J are TRBV27 and TRBJ1-2; D call uncertain. Trimming left V 5 bases short and J 7 bases short, with 17 bases between. CDR1 and CDR2 (germline): MNHEY, SMNVEV (reference sequence). CDR3 length equals 14 residues. The DNA of the CDR3 is TGTGCCAGCAGTCCGACCGGGCAGAGGACTGGCTACACCTTC. It encodes CASSPTGQRTGYTF.

This chain joins TRBV5-1 and TRBJ1-1; D uncertain. The CDR3 sequence is 14 residues long. The V and J ends lost 2 bases and 0 bases respectively, with 8 bases between them. Per the germline V gene, CDR1 is SGHRS and CDR2 is YFSETQ. CDR3 in DNA: TGCGCCAGCAGCTTTCTGAGGATGAACACTGAAGCTTTCTTT. Translation: CASSFLRMNTEAFF.

V gene TRBV7-8 combines with J gene TRBJ2-3; 9 bases fit TRBD1. This CDR3 has 15 residues. CDR1 and CDR2 (germline): SGHVS, FQNEAQ. With V trimmed by 4 bases and J by 3 bases, 5 bases remained unmatched. This chain's CDR3 is CASSSDRGWTDTQYF. As DNA, the CDR3 is TGTGCCAGCAGCTCCGACAGGGGGTGGACAGATACGCAGTATTTT.

This clone is a singleton in its sample. Here the CDR3 DNA reads TGTGCCAGCAGCTGGACGGGGCCGGAGCAGTACTTC. This codes for CASSWTGPEQYF. This sequence joins TRBV7-9 and TRBJ2-7; D might be TRBD1 or TRBD2, each matching 5 bases. The CDR3 covers 12 residues. The V gene lost 4 bases and the J gene lost 7 bases, with 11 bases spanning the gap. Germline CDR1 SEHNR, CDR2 FQNEAQ (reference sequence).

The V gene is TRBV4-3, the J gene TRBJ1-3, with no clear D. The CDR3 runs to 15 residues. Looked up from germline, CDR1 is LGHNA and CDR2 is YSLEER. The V and J ends lost 1 base and 3 bases respectively, with 10 bases between them. CDR3 loop: CASSQADGGGNTIYF. The DNA for the CDR3 is TGCGCCAGCAGCCAAGCCGACGGCGGTGGAAACACCATATATTTT.

The chain joins TRBV7-9 to TRBJ1-1, with no clear D. V gave up 0 bases and J gave up 5 bases, with 7 bases separating them. The CDR3 contains 13 residues. The germline V gene encodes CDR1 SEHNR and CDR2 FQNEAQ (reference sequence). CDR3 in amino acids: CASSLAKRTEAFF. CDR3 sequence (DNA): TGTGCCAGCAGCTTAGCTAAGAGGACTGAAGCTTTCTTT. The full variable domain, in which reference TRBV7-9 and TRBJ1-1 provide the parts outside the CDR3, is DTGVSQNPRHKITKRGQNVTFRCDPISEHNRLYWYRQTLGQGPEFLTYFQNEAQLEKSRLLSDRFSAERPKGSFSTLEIQRTEQGDSAMYLCASSLAKRTEAFFGQGTRLTVV.